A selection of T cell receptor beta chains follows, all from one sample in a study of T cell repertoires in cytomegalovirus infection. MiXCR was run by TCRdb on the reads, yielding one entry per CDR3 protein. The table includes about 830,000 distinct CDR3 sequences, around a third detected once. Their specific antigens are unknown. The material sequenced was cultured CD8+ T cells from PBMCs, taken from culture after CMV antigen stimulation. Source of these receptors: a human donor in good health (CMV status not recorded). Some clones in this sample may be carry-over from other donors' samples. The CDR3 runs from the conserved cysteine through the conserved F or W. The order of the fields is J gene, D gene, V gene, clone size, CDR3 DNA, CDR3 protein. D genes are given only for firm matches. Not every row has a clone size; where given, it reads once, few, many or a size class.

j_call: TRBJ1-2; d_call: -; v_call: TRBV6-5; clone_size: many; cdr3_nt: TGTGCCAGCAGTTACGGTTTTAACTATGGCTACACCTTC; cdr3_aa: CASSYGFNYGYTF
j_call: TRBJ1-1; d_call: -; v_call: TRBV15; clone_size: -; cdr3_nt: TGTGCCACCAGCAGAGATTCGAACACTGAAGCTTTCTTT; cdr3_aa: CATSRDSNTEAFF
j_call: TRBJ1-3; d_call: -; v_call: TRBV5-4; clone_size: few; cdr3_nt: TGTGCCAGCAGCTTTAAGGGGCCCTCTGGAAACACCATATATTTT; cdr3_aa: CASSFKGPSGNTIYF
j_call: TRBJ1-5; d_call: -; v_call: TRBV20-1; clone_size: once; cdr3_nt: TGCAGTGCTACTCCGGACGGGGGAGGTCAGCCCCAGCATTTT; cdr3_aa: CSATPDGGGQPQHF
j_call: TRBJ2-1; d_call: TRBD1; v_call: TRBV27; clone_size: few; cdr3_nt: TGTGCCAGCAGTTTTCTCCGGGACAGGGGCTTCAATGAGCAGTTCTTC; cdr3_aa: CASSFLRDRGFNEQFF
j_call: TRBJ2-2; d_call: -; v_call: TRBV4-3; clone_size: few; cdr3_nt: TGCGCCAGCAGCCAACAGGGGGAGGCCACCGGGGAGCTGTTTTTT; cdr3_aa: CASSQQGEATGELFF
j_call: TRBJ1-1; d_call: -; v_call: TRBV9; clone_size: few; cdr3_nt: TGTGCCAGCAGCGTAAGTGGGACTGAAGCTTTCTTT; cdr3_aa: CASSVSGTEAFF
j_call: TRBJ2-6; d_call: -; v_call: TRBV15; clone_size: few; cdr3_nt: TGTGCCACCGGGGGGCCCACGGCCGGGGCCAACGTCCTGACTTTC; cdr3_aa: CATGGPTAGANVLTF
j_call: TRBJ1-1; d_call: -; v_call: TRBV20-1; clone_size: few; cdr3_nt: TGCAGTGCTAGAGGAGAAGGGGTTCCTCACACTGAAGCTTTCTTT; cdr3_aa: CSARGEGVPHTEAFF
j_call: TRBJ2-2; d_call: -; v_call: TRBV4-1; clone_size: few; cdr3_nt: TGCGCCAGCAGCCAAGCTTCAGACCCGAACACCGGGGAGCTGTTTTTT; cdr3_aa: CASSQASDPNTGELFF
j_call: TRBJ1-3; d_call: TRBD1; v_call: TRBV5-4; clone_size: -; cdr3_nt: TGTGCCAGCAGCTTGTCCACAGGGGCTGGAAACACCATATATTTT; cdr3_aa: CASSLSTGAGNTIYF
j_call: TRBJ2-4; d_call: -; v_call: TRBV6-2/TRBV6-3; clone_size: once; cdr3_nt: TGTGCCAGCACACCTGGACGCGTCCTGTCCAAAAACATTCAGTACTTC; cdr3_aa: CASTPGRVLSKNIQYF
j_call: TRBJ1-5; d_call: -; v_call: TRBV27; clone_size: few; cdr3_nt: TGTGCCAGCAGTCCCTCGTGGACACTAGATCAGCCCCAGCATTTT; cdr3_aa: CASSPSWTLDQPQHF
j_call: TRBJ2-5; d_call: -; v_call: TRBV5-1; clone_size: -; cdr3_nt: TGCGCCAGCAGCTTCGAGGGGGAGGACCGCGAGACCCAGTACTTC; cdr3_aa: CASSFEGEDRETQYF
j_call: TRBJ1-2; d_call: -; v_call: TRBV7-8; clone_size: many; cdr3_nt: TGTGCCAGCAGCTTAGATGGGGGAGGACTCGGGTCTGTTGGTTATGGCTACACCTTC; cdr3_aa: CASSLDGGGLGSVGYGYTF
j_call: TRBJ2-5; d_call: TRBD2; v_call: TRBV12-3/TRBV12-4; clone_size: few; cdr3_nt: TGTGCCAGCAGTCTAAATGAGGGGACTAGCAATGTGGAGACCCAGTACTTC; cdr3_aa: CASSLNEGTSNVETQYF
j_call: TRBJ1-1; d_call: -; v_call: TRBV6-2/TRBV6-3; clone_size: -; cdr3_nt: TGTGCCAGCTGCCTCTCAGGATTGAACACTGAAGCTTTCTTT; cdr3_aa: CASCLSGLNTEAFF
j_call: TRBJ2-5; d_call: -; v_call: TRBV7-6; clone_size: few; cdr3_nt: TGTGCCAGCTCGATGGCCGGGGAGACCCAGTACTTC; cdr3_aa: CASSMAGETQYF
j_call: TRBJ2-3; d_call: TRBD2; v_call: TRBV2; clone_size: many; cdr3_nt: TGTGCCAGCAGAGTGGGACTAGTTATGACAGATACGCAGTATTTT; cdr3_aa: CASRVGLVMTDTQYF
j_call: TRBJ2-7; d_call: TRBD1; v_call: TRBV29-1; clone_size: few; cdr3_nt: TGCAGCGTACGGGACAGGGCAACCTACGAGCAGTACTTC; cdr3_aa: CSVRDRATYEQYF
j_call: TRBJ2-5; d_call: TRBD2; v_call: TRBV7-9; clone_size: once; cdr3_nt: TGTGCCAGCAGCTCCGGACTAGCGGGGCGCGGGGAGACCCAGTACTTC; cdr3_aa: CASSSGLAGRGETQYF
j_call: TRBJ1-1; d_call: -; v_call: TRBV14; clone_size: few; cdr3_nt: TGTGCCAGCAGCCACGGGACTTCTTGGTATTATGGAGCTTTCTTT; cdr3_aa: CASSHGTSWYYGAFF
j_call: TRBJ1-5; d_call: -; v_call: TRBV6-2/TRBV6-3; clone_size: few; cdr3_nt: TGTGCCAGCAGTTACTCCGCCGGGACAATTACGGATAGCAATCAGCCCCAGCATTTT; cdr3_aa: CASSYSAGTITDSNQPQHF
j_call: TRBJ2-7; d_call: -; v_call: TRBV6-6; clone_size: -; cdr3_nt: TGTGCCAGCAGTTACTCTGGGGGGAACGAGCAGTACTTC; cdr3_aa: CASSYSGGNEQYF
j_call: TRBJ2-6; d_call: TRBD2; v_call: TRBV3-1; clone_size: few; cdr3_nt: TGTGCCAGCAGCCCGGTAGCGGGGGCCTTCTCTGGGGCCAACGTCCTGACTTTC; cdr3_aa: CASSPVAGAFSGANVLTF